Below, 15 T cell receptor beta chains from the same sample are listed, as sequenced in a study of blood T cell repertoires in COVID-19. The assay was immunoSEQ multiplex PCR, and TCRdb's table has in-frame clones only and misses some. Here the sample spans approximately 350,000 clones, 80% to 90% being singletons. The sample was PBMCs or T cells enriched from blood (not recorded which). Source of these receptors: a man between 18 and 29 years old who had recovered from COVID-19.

The CDR3 DNA reads TGCGCCAGCAGCCAGGGACAGGGGGGTGATGGCTACACCTTC. This encodes CASSQGQGGDGYTF. The chain is built from TRBV5-1 and TRBJ1-2, with 11 bases aligning to TRBD1. This CDR3 comprises 14 residues. The V gene end was trimmed by 4 bases and the J gene end by 6 bases; junction bases not matched to a gene: 5. Germline V lookup: CDR1 SGHRS, CDR2 YFSETQ.

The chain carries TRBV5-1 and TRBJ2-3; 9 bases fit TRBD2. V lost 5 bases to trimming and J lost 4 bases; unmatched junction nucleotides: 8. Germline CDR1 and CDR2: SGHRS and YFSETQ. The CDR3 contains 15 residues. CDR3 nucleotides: TGCGCCAGCAGTCTAGCGCGGGGGGGCGCAGATACGCAGTATTTT. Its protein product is CASSLARGGADTQYF.

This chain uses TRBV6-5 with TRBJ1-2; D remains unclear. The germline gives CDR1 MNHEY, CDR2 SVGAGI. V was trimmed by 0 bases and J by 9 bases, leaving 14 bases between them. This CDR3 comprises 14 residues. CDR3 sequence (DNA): TGTGCCAGCAGTTACTCGAGTGCCACCGGGAGCTACACCTTC. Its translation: CASSYSSATGSYTF.

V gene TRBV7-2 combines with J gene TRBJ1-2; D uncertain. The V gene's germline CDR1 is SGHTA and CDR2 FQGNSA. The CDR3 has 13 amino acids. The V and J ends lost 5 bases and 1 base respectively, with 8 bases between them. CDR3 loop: CASSREYNYGYTF. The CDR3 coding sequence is TGTGCCAGCAGCCGGGAGTATAACTATGGCTACACCTTC.

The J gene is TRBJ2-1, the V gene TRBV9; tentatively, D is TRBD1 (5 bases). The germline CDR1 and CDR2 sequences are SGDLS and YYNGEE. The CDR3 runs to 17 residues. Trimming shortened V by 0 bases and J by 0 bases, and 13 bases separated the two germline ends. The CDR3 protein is CASSVGGPRGSYNEQFF. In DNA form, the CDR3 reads TGTGCCAGCAGCGTAGGAGGCCCAAGGGGCTCCTACAATGAGCAGTTCTTC. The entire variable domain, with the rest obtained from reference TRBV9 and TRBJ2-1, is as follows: DSGVTQTPKHLITATGQRVTLRCSPRSGDLSVYWYQQSLDQGLQFLIQYYNGEERAKGNILERFSAQQFPDLHSELNLSSLELGDSALYFCASSVGGPRGSYNEQFFGPGTRLTVL.

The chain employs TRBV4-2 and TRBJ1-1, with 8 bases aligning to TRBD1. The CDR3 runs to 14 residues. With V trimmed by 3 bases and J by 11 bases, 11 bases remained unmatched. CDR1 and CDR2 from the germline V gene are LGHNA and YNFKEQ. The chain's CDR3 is CASSQVIQGVNAFF. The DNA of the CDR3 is TGTGCCAGCAGCCAGGTTATACAGGGGGTGAATGCTTTCTTT.

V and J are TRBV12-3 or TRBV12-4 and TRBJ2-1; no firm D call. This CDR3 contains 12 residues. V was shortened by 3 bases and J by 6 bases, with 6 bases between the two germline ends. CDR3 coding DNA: TGTGCCAGCAGTTTTATTCGCAATGAGCAGTTCTTC. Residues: CASSFIRNEQFF.

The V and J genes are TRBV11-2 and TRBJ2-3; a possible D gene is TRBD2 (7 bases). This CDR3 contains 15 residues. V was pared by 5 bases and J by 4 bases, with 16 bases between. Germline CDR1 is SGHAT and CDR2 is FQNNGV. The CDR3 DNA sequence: TGTGCCAGCAGCGCCGGGGGGCGGCAGGCAGATACGCAGTATTTT. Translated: CASSAGGRQADTQYF. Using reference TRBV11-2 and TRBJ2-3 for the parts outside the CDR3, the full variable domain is EAGVAQSPRYKIIEKRQSVAFWCNPISGHATLYWYQQILGQGPKLLIQFQNNGVVDDSQLPKDRFSAERLKGVDSTLKIQPAKLEDSAVYLCASSAGGRQADTQYFGPGTRLTVL.

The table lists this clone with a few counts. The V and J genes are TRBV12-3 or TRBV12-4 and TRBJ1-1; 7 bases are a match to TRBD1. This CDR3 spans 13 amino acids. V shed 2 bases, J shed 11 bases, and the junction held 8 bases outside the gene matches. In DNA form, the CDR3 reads TGTGCCAGCAGTTTACAATATACAGGGGTGGCTTTCTTT. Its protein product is CASSLQYTGVAFF.

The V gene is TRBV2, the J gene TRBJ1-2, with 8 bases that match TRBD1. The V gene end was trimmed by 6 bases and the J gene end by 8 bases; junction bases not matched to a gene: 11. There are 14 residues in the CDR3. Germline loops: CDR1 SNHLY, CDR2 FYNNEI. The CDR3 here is CASRPAGGALGYTF. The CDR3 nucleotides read TGTGCCAGCAGGCCCGCAGGGGGCGCGTTGGGCTACACCTTC.

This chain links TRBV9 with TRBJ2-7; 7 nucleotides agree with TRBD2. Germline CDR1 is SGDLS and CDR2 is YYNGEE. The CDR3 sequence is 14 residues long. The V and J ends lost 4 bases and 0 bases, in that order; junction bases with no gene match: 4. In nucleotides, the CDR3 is TGTGCCAGCAGCCCCAGCGGGGTCTCCTACGAGCAGTACTTC. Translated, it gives CASSPSGVSYEQYF.

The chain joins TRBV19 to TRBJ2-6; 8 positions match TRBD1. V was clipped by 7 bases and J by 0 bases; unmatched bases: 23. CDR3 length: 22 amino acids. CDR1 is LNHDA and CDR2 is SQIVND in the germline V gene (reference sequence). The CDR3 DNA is TGTGCCAGTACCCAGATATATCTTAGAGGGGGGACAGGTTTCTCTGGGGCCAACGTCCTGACTTTC. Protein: CASTQIYLRGGTGFSGANVLTF.

The DNA of the CDR3 is TGTGCCACCCACTCGGGGTACACAGATACGCAGTATTTT. Residues: CATHSGYTDTQYF. The chain is built from TRBV12-3 or TRBV12-4 and TRBJ2-3, with D possibly TRBD2 on 5 matching bases. Trimming pared 10 bases from V and 2 bases from J, leaving 13 bases between. The CDR3 is 13 residues long.

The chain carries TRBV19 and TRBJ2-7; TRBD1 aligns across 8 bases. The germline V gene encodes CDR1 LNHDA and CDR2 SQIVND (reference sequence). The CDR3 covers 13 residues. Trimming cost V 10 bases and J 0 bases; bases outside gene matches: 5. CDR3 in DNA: TGTGCCACCCGGACAGGGAGCTCCTACGAGCAGTACTTC. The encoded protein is CATRTGSSYEQYF. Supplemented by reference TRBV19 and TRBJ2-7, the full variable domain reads DGGITQSPKYLFRKEGQNVTLSCEQNLNHDAMYWYRQDPGQGLRLIYYSQIVNDFQKGDIAEGYSVSREKKESFPLTVTSAQKNPTAFYLCATRTGSSYEQYFGPGTRLTVT.

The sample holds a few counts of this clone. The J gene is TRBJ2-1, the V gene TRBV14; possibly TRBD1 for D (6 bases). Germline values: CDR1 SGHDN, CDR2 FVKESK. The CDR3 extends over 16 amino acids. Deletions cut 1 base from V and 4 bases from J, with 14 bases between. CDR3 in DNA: TGTGCCAGCAGCCAAGGTCCGAGGACAGCTTACAATGAGCAGTTCTTC. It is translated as CASSQGPRTAYNEQFF.